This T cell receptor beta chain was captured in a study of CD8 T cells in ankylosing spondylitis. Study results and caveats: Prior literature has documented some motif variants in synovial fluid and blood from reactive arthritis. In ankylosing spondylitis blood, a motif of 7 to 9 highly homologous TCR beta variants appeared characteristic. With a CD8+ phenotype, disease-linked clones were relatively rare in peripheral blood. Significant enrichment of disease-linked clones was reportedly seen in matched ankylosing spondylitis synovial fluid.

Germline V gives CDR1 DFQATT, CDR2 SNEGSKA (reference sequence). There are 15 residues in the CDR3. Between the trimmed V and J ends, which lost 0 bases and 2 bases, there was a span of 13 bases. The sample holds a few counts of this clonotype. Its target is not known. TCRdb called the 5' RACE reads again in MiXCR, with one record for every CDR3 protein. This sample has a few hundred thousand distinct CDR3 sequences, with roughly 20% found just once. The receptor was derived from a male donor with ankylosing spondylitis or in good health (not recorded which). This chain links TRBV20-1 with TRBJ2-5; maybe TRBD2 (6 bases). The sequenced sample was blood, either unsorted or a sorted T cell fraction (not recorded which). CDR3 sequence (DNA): TGCAGTGCTAGAGACGGGGGAGCGTCTCAAGAGACCCAGTACTTC. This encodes CSARDGGASQETQYF.